The 22 T cell receptor beta chains given below trace back to one sample, sequenced in a study of T cell changes during pregnancy in multiple sclerosis. Generated by immunoSEQ multiplex PCR, the TCRdb table keeps only in-frame clones and is missing some. This table has about 52,000 clones, around 94% appearing once. The sample was CD4+ T cells from peripheral blood mononuclear cells, taken in the third trimester of pregnancy. These TCRs come from a female donor with multiple sclerosis, enrolled in a pregnancy study.

The chain recombines TRBV5-6 with TRBJ2-2, with D possibly being TRBD2 (7 bases). Per the germline V gene, CDR1 is SGHDT and CDR2 is YYEEEE. CDR3 length equals 14 residues. V was trimmed by 3 bases and J by 4 bases, leaving 10 bases between them. The CDR3 DNA reads TGTGCCAGCAGCTCGAGGGGGGGCACCGGGGAGCTGTTTTTT. Translated, it gives CASSSRGGTGELFF.

This clone has a handful of counts. J is TRBJ2-7 and V is TRBV6-1; no clear D gene. Trimming removed 6 bases from V and 2 bases from J, with 8 bases in between. Germline V lookup: CDR1 MNHNS, CDR2 SASEGT. The CDR3 is 12 amino acids. The CDR3 loop is CASRKAAYEQYF. DNA for the CDR3: TGTGCCAGCAGGAAGGCGGCCTACGAGCAGTACTTC.

This clone was seen a single time. This chain uses TRBV2 with TRBJ2-2, with D possibly being TRBD1 (6 bases). The V end lost 4 bases, the J end lost 1 base, and 10 bases lay between the germline ends. The CDR3 is 15 amino acids. The V gene's germline CDR1 is SNHLY and CDR2 FYNNEI. The CDR3 loop reads CASSGGHRNTGELFF. CDR3 coding DNA: TGTGCCAGCAGTGGGGGACACCGGAACACCGGGGAGCTGTTTTTT.

This chain uses TRBV7-2 with TRBJ1-3, with D hard to call. In germline, CDR1 is SGHTA, CDR2 FQGNSA. Trimming removed 5 bases at V and 3 bases at J, with 17 bases between. The CDR3 length is 16 residues. For the CDR3, the DNA is TGTGCCAGCAGCCAAACCGACGGTAGGAGTGGAAACACCATATATTTT. It translates to CASSQTDGRSGNTIYF.

This chain connects TRBV9 to TRBJ2-7; 7 bases map to TRBD1. Germline CDR1 SGDLS, CDR2 YYNGEE. The CDR3 sequence is 13 residues long. Trimming took 4 bases from V and 7 from J; bases not matched to a gene: 8. CDR3 in DNA: TGTGCCAGCAGCCTCCAGACAGGGTTTGAGCAGTACTTC. Its translation: CASSLQTGFEQYF.

V usage is TRBV7-3 and J usage is TRBJ2-5, with TRBD2 identical over 9 bases. Germline-derived CDR1 and CDR2 are SGHTA and FQGTGA. The CDR3 is made up of 14 amino acids. V lost 4 bases, J lost 5 bases, and 5 bases stayed unmatched. Here the CDR3 reads CASSSAGGTETQYF. CDR3 bases: TGTGCCAGCAGCTCCGCGGGGGGGACGGAGACCCAGTACTTC.

The chain joins TRBV5-1 to TRBJ2-3, with 9 bases fitting TRBD2. Trimming cost V 4 bases and J 3 bases; bases outside gene matches: 3. The CDR3 has 14 residues. CDR1 and CDR2 from the germline V gene are SGHRS and YFSETQ. Written as DNA, the CDR3 is TGCGCCAGCAGCCTCCTAGCGGGAACAGATACGCAGTATTTT. Translation: CASSLLAGTDTQYF.

The chain carries TRBV5-5 and TRBJ2-7, with TRBD1 matching over 8 bases. Trimming cost V 1 base and J 2 bases; bases outside gene matches: 11. Germline V gives CDR1 SGHKS, CDR2 YYEKEE (reference sequence). This CDR3 contains 17 residues. CDR3 region: CASSLSRGRTVAYEQYF. The CDR3 bases are TGTGCCAGCAGCTTGTCCAGGGGGCGCACCGTGGCCTACGAGCAGTACTTC.

The chain combines TRBV4-3 with TRBJ2-5; 9 positions agree with TRBD1. The CDR3 has 15 amino acids. CDR1 is LGHNA, CDR2 YSLEER, per germline. Trimming at V came to 3 bases and at J to 5 bases, leaving 7 bases not matched to a gene. In DNA form, the CDR3 reads TGCGCCAGCAGCCAGGACAGGGGAGGATTTGAGACCCAGTACTTC. Translation: CASSQDRGGFETQYF.

The chain links TRBV30 to TRBJ2-7, with 11 bases aligning to TRBD1. Germline V lookup: CDR1 GTSNPN, CDR2 SVGIG (reference sequence). CDR3 size: 13 residues. V gave up 5 bases and J gave up 7 bases; unmatched junction bases: 7. This CDR3 is CAWGMDRGREQYF. The DNA for the CDR3 is TGTGCCTGGGGGATGGACAGGGGGCGGGAGCAGTACTTC.

The V and J genes are TRBV7-3 and TRBJ1-5; the D gene is possibly TRBD1 (6 bases). V dropped 2 bases and J dropped 0 bases, with 8 bases sitting between them. This CDR3 spans 15 amino acids. Germline values: CDR1 SGHTA, CDR2 FQGTGA. The CDR3 reads CASSLRGGSNQPQHF. CDR3 in DNA: TGTGCCAGCAGCTTACGAGGGGGTAGCAATCAGCCCCAGCATTTT.

This clone was seen just once. The junction departs from germline at one end; a sequencing error may be responsible. The V gene is TRBV20-1, the J gene TRBJ2-3; D unresolved. This CDR3 contains 10 residues. Germline CDR1 and CDR2: DFQATT and SNEGSKA (reference sequence). The CDR3 protein is CSPSEDTQYF. For the CDR3, the DNA is TGCAGTCCTAGTGAGGATACGCAGTATTTT.

The V call is TRBV19, the J call TRBJ1-2, with D unresolved. The germline V and J ends were trimmed by 10 bases and 4 bases, with 22 bases remaining between them. This CDR3 region has 15 residues. The germline gives CDR1 LNHDA, CDR2 SQIVND (reference sequence). The CDR3 is CATRPDPGFRYGYTF. The CDR3 bases are TGTGCCACCAGACCCGATCCGGGGTTCCGCTATGGCTACACCTTC.

The J gene is TRBJ1-6, the V gene TRBV4-3, with 12 positions matching TRBD1. Trimming at V came to 0 bases and at J to 6 bases, leaving 9 bases not matched to a gene. The CDR3 spans 19 residues. Germline CDR1 and CDR2: LGHNA and YSLEER. The CDR3 loop reads CASSQEGEGQGASNSPLHF. CDR3 nucleotides: TGCGCCAGCAGCCAAGAGGGGGAGGGACAGGGGGCAAGTAATTCACCCCTCCACTTT.

This chain links TRBV27 with TRBJ2-7; 10 bases are a match to TRBD2. Germline CDR1 is MNHEY and CDR2 is SMNVEV (reference sequence). V dropped 6 bases and J dropped 5; count of bases not matched to a gene: 4. The CDR3 runs to 13 residues. The CDR3 DNA follows: TGTGCCAGCAGAAGCGGGGGGGCCCACGAGCAGTACTTC. This translates into CASRSGGAHEQYF.

This clone was seen just once. CDR3 in DNA: TGTGCCAGCAGCTTAGGTGGCCAGTCCAATGAGCAGTTCTTC. It encodes CASSLGGQSNEQFF. V usage is TRBV7-2 and J usage is TRBJ2-1; D gene uncertain. V was clipped by 1 base and J by 6 bases, with 10 bases between them. This CDR3 has 14 amino acids. Germline CDR1 is SGHTA and CDR2 is FQGNSA.

This clone was found once. V is TRBV4-2 and J is TRBJ1-1; D remains ambiguous. The CDR3 runs to 15 residues. Trimming stripped 0 bases from V and 4 bases from J, with 12 bases between. The V gene's germline CDR1 is LGHNA and CDR2 YNFKEQ. The CDR3 region is CASSQEGDRGTEAFF. In DNA form, the CDR3 reads TGTGCCAGCAGCCAAGAAGGCGATCGGGGCACTGAAGCTTTCTTT.

The chain employs TRBV21-1 and TRBJ1-6; no DNA check was done on the table's D call, TRBD1. TRBV21-1 is classified as a pseudogene. The CDR3 extends over 14 amino acids. The DNA for the CDR3 is TGTGCCAGCAGTCCCAGCTCCTATAATTCACCCCTCCACTTT. This encodes CASSPSSYNSPLHF.

The chain uses TRBV7-3 and TRBJ1-3, with TRBD1 as a possible D gene (5 bases). V was clipped by 2 bases and J by 1 base, with 9 bases between them. Germline V lookup: CDR1 SGHTA, CDR2 FQGTGA. This CDR3 has 15 residues. CDR3 in DNA: TGTGCCAGCAGCTTACTCGGGGGATCTGGAAACACCATATATTTT. This codes for CASSLLGGSGNTIYF.

The rearrangement uses TRBV30 and TRBJ1-2; possible D gene TRBD1, 6 bases. Germline V gene data show CDR1 as GTSNPN and CDR2 as SVGIG (reference sequence). V dropped 1 base and J dropped 4 bases, with 16 bases sitting between them. CDR3 length equals 15 residues. The CDR3 nucleotides are TGTGCCTGGAGTGGGCCCGACAGGACCCCCTATGGCTACACCTTC. This translates into CAWSGPDRTPYGYTF. Filled out from reference TRBV30 and TRBJ1-2, the complete variable domain reads SQTIHQWPATLVQPVGSPLSLECTVEGTSNPNLYWYRQAAGRGLQLLFYSVGIGQISSEVPQNLSASRPQDRQFILSSKKLLLSDSGFYLCAWSGPDRTPYGYTFGSGTRLTVV.

The chain recombines TRBV7-2 with TRBJ1-1; 7 bases are a match to TRBD1. The CDR3 is 11 amino acids. CDR1 is SGHTA, CDR2 FQGNSA, per germline. The V segment lost 5 bases and the J segment 11 bases; nucleotides outside the gene matches: 5. The CDR3 is CASSPDRRAFF. Here the CDR3 DNA reads TGTGCCAGCAGCCCGGACAGGAGGGCTTTCTTT.

This chain uses TRBV30 with TRBJ1-5, with D unclear. Trimming removed 0 bases at V and 0 bases at J, with 6 bases between. Per germline, CDR1 GTSNPN and CDR2 SVGIG (reference sequence). The CDR3 sequence is 14 residues long. CDR3 sequence: CAWSVYSSNQPQHF. The CDR3 region has the DNA TGTGCCTGGAGTGTATACAGTAGCAATCAGCCCCAGCATTTT.